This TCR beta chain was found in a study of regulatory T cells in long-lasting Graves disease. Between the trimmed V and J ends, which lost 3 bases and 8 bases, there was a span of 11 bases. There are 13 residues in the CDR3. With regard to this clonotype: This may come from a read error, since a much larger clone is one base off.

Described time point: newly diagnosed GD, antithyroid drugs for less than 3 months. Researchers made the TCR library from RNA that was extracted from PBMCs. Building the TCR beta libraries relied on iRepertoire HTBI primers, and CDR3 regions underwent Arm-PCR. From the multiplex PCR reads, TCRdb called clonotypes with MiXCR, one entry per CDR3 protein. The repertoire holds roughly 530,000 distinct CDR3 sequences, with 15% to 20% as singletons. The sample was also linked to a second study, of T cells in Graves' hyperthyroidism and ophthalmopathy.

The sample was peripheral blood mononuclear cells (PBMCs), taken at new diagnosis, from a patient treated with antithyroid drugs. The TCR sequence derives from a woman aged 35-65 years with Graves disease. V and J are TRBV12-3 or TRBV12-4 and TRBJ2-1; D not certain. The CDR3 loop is CASSFRRYDEQFF. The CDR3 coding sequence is TGTGCCAGCAGTTTCCGAAGATACGATGAGCAGTTCTTC.